This T cell receptor (beta chain) was observed in a study of cytomegalovirus exposure and HLA in healthy donors. Study-level points and caveats: Apparent HLA restriction characterized most CMV-associated TCR beta chains in a later analysis. A prior analysis recorded that most TCR beta V segments were productive about 87% or about 30% of the time.

Despite likely unrecorded immune exposures, the donors were nominally healthy at the time of sampling. PCR was performed using 60 Vbeta and 13 Jbeta primers. The protocol was immunoSEQ multiplex PCR, while the TCRdb copy is restricted to in-frame clones and leaves out a portion. The table shows more than 140,000 clones, with roughly 75% occurring only once. A word on this clone: Its specificity is not known. One end of the junction is discordant with germline, which a read error may explain.

The receptor was isolated from a man aged 35 to 55 in good health and CMV-seronegative. Sample: PBMCs.

CDR3 amino acids: CASSLSAGGLVF. DNA for the CDR3: TGTGCCAGCAGTTTATCTGCGGGGGGCCTGGTTTTT. V and J are TRBV27 and TRBJ2-3; 8 positions agree with TRBD2. The CDR3 spans 12 residues. Germline CDR1 and CDR2: MNHEY and SMNVEV (reference sequence).